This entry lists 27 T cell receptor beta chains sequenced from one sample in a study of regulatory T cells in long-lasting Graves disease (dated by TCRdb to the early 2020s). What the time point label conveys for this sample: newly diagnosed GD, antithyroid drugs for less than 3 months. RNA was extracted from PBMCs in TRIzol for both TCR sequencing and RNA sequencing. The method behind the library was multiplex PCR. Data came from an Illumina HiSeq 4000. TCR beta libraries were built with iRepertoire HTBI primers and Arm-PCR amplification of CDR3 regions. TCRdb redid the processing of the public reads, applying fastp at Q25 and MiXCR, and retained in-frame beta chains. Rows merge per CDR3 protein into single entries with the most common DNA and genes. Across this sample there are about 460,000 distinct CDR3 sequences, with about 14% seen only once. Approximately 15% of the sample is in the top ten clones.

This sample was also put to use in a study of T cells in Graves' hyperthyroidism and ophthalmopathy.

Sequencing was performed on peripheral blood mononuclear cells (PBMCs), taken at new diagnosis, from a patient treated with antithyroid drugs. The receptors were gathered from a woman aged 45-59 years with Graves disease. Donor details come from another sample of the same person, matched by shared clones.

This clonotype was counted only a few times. The CDR3, as DNA: TGTGCCAGCAGCGGAAAACAGGGGCTGAACACTGAAGCTTTCTTT. As protein: CASSGKQGLNTEAFF. The V and J genes are TRBV11-2 and TRBJ1-1; 7 bases are shared with TRBD1. The CDR3 covers 15 residues. The ends lost 5 bases at V and 0 bases at J; junction bases unmatched: 6. The germline gives CDR1 SGHAT, CDR2 FQNNGV.

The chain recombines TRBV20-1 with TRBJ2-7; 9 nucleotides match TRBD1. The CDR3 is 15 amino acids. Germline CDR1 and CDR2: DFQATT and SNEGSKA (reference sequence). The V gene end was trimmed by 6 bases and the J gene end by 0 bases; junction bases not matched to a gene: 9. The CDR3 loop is CSARDREWSSYEQYF. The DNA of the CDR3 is TGCAGTGCGAGGGACAGGGAATGGAGCTCCTACGAGCAGTACTTC.

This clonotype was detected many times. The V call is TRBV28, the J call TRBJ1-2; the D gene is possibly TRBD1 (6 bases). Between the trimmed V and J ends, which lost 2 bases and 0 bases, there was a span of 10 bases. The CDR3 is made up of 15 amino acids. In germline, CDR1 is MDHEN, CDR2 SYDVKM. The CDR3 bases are TGTGCCAGCAGTTTACTACAGGGAGCTAACTATGGCTACACCTTC. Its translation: CASSLLQGANYGYTF.

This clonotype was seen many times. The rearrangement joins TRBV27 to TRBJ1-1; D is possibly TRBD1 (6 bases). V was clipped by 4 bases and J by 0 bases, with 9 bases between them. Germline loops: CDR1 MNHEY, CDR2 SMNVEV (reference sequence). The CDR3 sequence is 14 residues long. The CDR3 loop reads CASSYRAMNTEAFF. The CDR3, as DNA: TGTGCCAGCAGTTACAGGGCTATGAACACTGAAGCTTTCTTT.

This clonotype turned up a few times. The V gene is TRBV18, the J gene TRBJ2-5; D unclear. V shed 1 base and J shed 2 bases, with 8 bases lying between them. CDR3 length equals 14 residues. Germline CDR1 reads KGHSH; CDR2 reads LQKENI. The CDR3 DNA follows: TGTGCCAGCTCACCACTCGCCACACAAGAGACCCAGTACTTC. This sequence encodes CASSPLATQETQYF.

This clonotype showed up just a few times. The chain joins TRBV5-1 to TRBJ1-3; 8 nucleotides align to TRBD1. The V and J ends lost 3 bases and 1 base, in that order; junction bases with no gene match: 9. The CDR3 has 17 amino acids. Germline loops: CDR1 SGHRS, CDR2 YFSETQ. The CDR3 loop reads CASSSKPGTGSGNTIYF. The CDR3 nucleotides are TGCGCCAGCAGCTCAAAACCCGGGACAGGTTCTGGAAACACCATATATTTT.

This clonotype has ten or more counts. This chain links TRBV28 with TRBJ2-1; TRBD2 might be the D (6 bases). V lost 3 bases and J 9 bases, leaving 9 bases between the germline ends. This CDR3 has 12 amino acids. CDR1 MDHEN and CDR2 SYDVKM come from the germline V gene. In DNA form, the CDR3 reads TGTGCCAGCAGTTTGGTAGCGGCTGAGCAGTTCTTC. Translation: CASSLVAAEQFF. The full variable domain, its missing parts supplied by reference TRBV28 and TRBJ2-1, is DVKVTQSSRYLVKRTGEKVFLECVQDMDHENMFWYRQDPGLGLRLIYFSYDVKMKEKGDIPEGYSVSREKKERFSLILESASTNQTSMYLCASSLVAAEQFFGPGTRLTVL.

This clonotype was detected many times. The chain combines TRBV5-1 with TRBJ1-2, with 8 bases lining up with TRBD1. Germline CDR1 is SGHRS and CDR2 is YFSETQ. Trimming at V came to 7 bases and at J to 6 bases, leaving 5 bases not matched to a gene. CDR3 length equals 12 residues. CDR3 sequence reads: CASAPDRDGYTF. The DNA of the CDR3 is TGCGCCAGCGCCCCGGACAGGGATGGCTACACCTTC.

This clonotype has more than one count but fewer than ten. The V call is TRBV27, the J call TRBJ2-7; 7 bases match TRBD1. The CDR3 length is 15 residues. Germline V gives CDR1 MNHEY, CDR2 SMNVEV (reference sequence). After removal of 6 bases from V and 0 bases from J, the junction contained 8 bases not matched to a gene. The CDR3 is CASRHDRAPSYEQYF. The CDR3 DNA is TGTGCCAGCAGACATGACAGGGCTCCCTCCTACGAGCAGTACTTC.

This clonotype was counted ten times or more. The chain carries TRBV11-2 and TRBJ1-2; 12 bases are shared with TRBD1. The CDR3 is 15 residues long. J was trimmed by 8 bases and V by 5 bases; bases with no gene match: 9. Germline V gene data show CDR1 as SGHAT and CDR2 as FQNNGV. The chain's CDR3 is CASSRPGQGARGYTF. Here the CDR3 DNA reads TGTGCCAGCAGCCGGCCGGGACAGGGGGCGAGGGGCTACACCTTC.

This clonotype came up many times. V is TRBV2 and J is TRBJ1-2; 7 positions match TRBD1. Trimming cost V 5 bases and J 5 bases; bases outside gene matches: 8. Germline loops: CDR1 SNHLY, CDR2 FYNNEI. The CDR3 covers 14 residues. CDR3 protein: CASSPREQGYGYTF. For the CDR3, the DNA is TGTGCCAGCAGTCCCCGCGAACAGGGGTATGGCTACACCTTC. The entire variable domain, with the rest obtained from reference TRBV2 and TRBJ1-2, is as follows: EPEVTQTPSHQVTQMGQEVILRCVPISNHLYFYWYRQILGQKVEFLVSFYNNEISEKSEIFDDQFSVERPDGSNFTLKIRSTKLEDSAMYFCASSPREQGYGYTFGSGTRLTVV.

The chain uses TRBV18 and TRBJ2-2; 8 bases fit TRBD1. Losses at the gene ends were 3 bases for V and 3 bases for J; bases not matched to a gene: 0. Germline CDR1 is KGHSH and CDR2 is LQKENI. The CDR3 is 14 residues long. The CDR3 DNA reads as TGTGCCAGCTCACCGACAGGGGACACCGGGGAGCTGTTTTTT. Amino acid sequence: CASSPTGDTGELFF.

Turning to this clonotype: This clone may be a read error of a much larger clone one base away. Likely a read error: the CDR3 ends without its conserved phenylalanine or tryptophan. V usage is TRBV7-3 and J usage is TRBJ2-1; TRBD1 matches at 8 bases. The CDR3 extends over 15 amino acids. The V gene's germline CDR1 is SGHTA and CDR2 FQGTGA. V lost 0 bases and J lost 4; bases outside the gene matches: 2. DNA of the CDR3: TGTGCCAGCAGCTTAACCGGGACAGGATACAATGAGCAGTTCTGC. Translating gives CASSLTGTGYNEQFC.

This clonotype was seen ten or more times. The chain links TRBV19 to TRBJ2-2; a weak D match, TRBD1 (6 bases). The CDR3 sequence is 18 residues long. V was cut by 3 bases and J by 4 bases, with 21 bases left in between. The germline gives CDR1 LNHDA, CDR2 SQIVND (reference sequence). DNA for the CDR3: TGTGCCAGTAGTATTTGGGTGGACAGACAAGTAGGCACCGGGGAGCTGTTTTTT. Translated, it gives CASSIWVDRQVGTGELFF.

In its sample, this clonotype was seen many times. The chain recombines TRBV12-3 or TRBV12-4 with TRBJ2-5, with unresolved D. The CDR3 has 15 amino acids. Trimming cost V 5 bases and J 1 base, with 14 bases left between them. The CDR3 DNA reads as TGTGCCAGCAGTCCGCCCAACATAACCCAAGAGACCCAGTACTTC. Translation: CASSPPNITQETQYF.

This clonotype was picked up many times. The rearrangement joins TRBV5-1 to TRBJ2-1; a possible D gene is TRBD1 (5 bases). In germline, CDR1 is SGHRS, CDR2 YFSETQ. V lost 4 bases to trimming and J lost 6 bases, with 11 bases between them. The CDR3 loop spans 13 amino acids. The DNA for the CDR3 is TGCGCCAGCAGCACGAACAGGTTCAATGAGCAGTTCTTC. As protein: CASSTNRFNEQFF.

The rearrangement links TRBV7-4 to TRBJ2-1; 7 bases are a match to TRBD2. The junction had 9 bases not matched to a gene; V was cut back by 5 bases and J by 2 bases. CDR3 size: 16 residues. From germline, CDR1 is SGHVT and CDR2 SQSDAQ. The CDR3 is CASSVGLAETYNEQFF. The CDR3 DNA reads TGTGCCAGCAGCGTAGGGCTAGCGGAGACCTACAATGAGCAGTTCTTC.

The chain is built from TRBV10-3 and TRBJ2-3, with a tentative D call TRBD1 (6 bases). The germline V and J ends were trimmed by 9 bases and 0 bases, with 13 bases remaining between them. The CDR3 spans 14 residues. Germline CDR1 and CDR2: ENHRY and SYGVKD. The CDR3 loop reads CAIADSRSTDTQYF. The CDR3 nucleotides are TGTGCCATTGCGGACAGCCGAAGCACAGATACGCAGTATTTT.

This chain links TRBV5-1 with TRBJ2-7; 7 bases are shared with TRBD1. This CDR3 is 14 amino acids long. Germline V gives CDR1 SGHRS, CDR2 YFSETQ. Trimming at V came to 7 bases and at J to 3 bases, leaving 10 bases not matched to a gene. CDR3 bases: TGCGCCAGCGCCTGGACAGGTTCTAGCTACGAGCAGTACTTC. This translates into CASAWTGSSYEQYF. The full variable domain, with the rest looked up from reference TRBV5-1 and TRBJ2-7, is KAGVTQTPRYLIKTRGQQVTLSCSPISGHRSVSWYQQTPGQGLQFLFEYFSETQRNKGNFPGRFSGRQFSNSRSEMNVSTLELGDSALYLCASAWTGSSYEQYFGPGTRLTVT.

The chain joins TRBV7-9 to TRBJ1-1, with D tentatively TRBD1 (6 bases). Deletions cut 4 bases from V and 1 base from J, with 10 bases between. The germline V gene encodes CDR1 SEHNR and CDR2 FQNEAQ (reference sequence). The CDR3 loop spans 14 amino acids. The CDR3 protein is CASSSGTWNTEAFF. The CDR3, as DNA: TGTGCCAGCAGCTCAGGGACATGGAACACTGAAGCTTTCTTT.

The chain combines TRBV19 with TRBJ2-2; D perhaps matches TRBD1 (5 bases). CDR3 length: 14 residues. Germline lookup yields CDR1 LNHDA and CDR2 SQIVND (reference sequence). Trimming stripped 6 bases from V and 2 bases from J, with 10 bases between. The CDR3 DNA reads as TGTGCCAGTAGCGCGACAGTTAACACCGGGGAGCTGTTTTTT. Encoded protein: CASSATVNTGELFF.

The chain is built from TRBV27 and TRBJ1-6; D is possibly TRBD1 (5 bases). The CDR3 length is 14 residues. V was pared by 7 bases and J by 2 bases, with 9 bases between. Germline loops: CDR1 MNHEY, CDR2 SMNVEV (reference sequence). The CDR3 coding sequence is TGTGCCAGCACTCAGACAGCCTATAATTCACCCCTCCACTTT. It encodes CASTQTAYNSPLHF.

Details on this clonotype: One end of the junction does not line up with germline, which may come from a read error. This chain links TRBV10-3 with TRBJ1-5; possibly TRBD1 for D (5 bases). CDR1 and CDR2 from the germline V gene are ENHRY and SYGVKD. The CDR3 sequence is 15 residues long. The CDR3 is CATSDSTANNQPQHF. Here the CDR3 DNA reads TGTGCCACCAGTGACTCGACAGCTAACAATCAGCCCCAGCATTTT.

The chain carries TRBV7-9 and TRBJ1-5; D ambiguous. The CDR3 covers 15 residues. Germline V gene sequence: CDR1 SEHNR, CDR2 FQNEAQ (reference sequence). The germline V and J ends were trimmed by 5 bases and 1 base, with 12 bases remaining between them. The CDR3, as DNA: TGTGCCAGCAGCCTCGGACCTGTAAGCAATCAGCCCCAGCATTTT. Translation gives CASSLGPVSNQPQHF. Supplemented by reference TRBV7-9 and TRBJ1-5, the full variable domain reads DTGVSQNPRHKITKRGQNVTFRCDPISEHNRLYWYRQTLGQGPEFLTYFQNEAQLEKSRLLSDRFSAERPKGSFSTLEIQRTEQGDSAMYLCASSLGPVSNQPQHFGDGTRLSIL.

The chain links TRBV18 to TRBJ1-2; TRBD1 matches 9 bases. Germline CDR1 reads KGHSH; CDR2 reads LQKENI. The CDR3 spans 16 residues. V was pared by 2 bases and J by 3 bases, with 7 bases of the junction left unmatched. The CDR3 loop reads CASSPGLQGADYGYTF. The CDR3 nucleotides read TGTGCCAGCTCACCAGGGCTACAGGGGGCGGACTATGGCTACACCTTC.

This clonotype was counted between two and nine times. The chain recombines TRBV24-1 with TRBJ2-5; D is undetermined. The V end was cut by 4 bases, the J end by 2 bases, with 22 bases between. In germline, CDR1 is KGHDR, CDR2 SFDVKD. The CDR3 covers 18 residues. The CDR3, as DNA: TGTGCCACCAGTGACCTATTATCTAGGTTGGCGAAACAAGAGACCCAGTACTTC. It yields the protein CATSDLLSRLAKQETQYF.

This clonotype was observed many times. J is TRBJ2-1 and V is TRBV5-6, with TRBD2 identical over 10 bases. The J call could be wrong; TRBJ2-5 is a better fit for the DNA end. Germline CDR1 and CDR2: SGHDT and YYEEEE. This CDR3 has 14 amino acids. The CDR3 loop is CASSPSGRKETQYF. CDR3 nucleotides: TGTGCCAGCAGCCCTAGCGGGAGAAAAGAGACCCAGTACTTC.